Sequencing of this T cell receptor beta chain was carried out in a study of siplizumab effects on memory and regulatory T cells. At the level of the study: Reactions of mixed lymphocytes were paired, with siplizumab at about 1 ug/mL or without drug. Study-wide points: Researchers did not confirm the suppressive function of proliferating Tregs from siplizumab cultures.

Cells from the mixed lymphocyte reaction were cocultured for five to six days at 37°C. The CDR3 has 17 residues. The V and J ends lost 5 bases and 6 bases, in that order; junction bases with no gene match: 13. Per the germline V gene, CDR1 is MGHRA and CDR2 is YSYEKL. Notes on this clone: Its antigen remains unidentified.

TCRdb's table, derived via immunoSEQ multiplex PCR, lists solely in-frame clones and lacks some. The sample has 15,000 to 25,000 clones, approximately 44% seen once; the top ten hold roughly 6.3%. Sequenced material: CFSE-low (dividing) CD4+ T cells sorted from an allogeneic mixed lymphocyte reaction. This chain joins TRBV4-1 and TRBJ2-1; TRBD1 matches at 10 bases. The clonotype was recovered from a human donor in good health; the cells came from an allogeneic mixed lymphocyte reaction. Some clones in this sample may be carry-over from other donors' samples. CDR3 protein: CASSWPGRTGGINEQFF. In DNA, the CDR3 is TGCGCCAGCAGCTGGCCGGGGAGGACAGGGGGAATCAATGAGCAGTTCTTC.